The following is a T cell receptor beta chain sequence with its context. The antigen is not known. V lost 5 bases, J lost 2 bases, and 13 bases lay in between. This CDR3 contains 15 residues. Germline V gene lookup returns CDR1 SGHTA and CDR2 FQGTGA. TCRdb keeps only in-frame clones here, not all; method: immunoSEQ multiplex PCR. The repertoire holds tens of thousands of clones, more than 85% seen once, with 0.3% to 0.35% in the top ten. This sample is drawn from a study of graft-versus-host responses after intestinal transplantation. About the study: Induction using anti-thymocyte globulin, followed by tacrolimus and steroids for approximately 3 years, was given to all recipients.

V usage is TRBV7-3 and J usage is TRBJ2-1; possible D gene TRBD2, 5 bases. The receptor comes from a human donor who was the organ donor for an intestinal transplant. The source was unstimulated CD4+ T cells sorted from spleen or lymph node cells, collected before transplant. The CDR3 nucleotides are TGTGCCAGCAGCCCTAGAGGAGGCCCCTACAATGAGCAGTTCTTC. It is translated as CASSPRGGPYNEQFF.